This entry concerns a single TCR beta chain. The data stem from a study of shared clonotypes between healthy human individuals. The protocol was immunoSEQ multiplex PCR, while the TCRdb copy is restricted to in-frame clones and leaves out a portion. The data hold more than 900,000 clones, with roughly 74% observed a single time. Sequencing was performed on memory CD4+ T cells from PBMCs. The subset here: CD45RA-negative fraction. This receptor was taken from a man younger than 35 in good health. Some clones in this sample may be carry-over from other donors' samples.

The DNA for the CDR3 is TGTGCCAGCAGTCGAACTCGGGACAGAGATTACGAGCAGTACTTC. Residues: CASSRTRDRDYEQYF. The genes are TRBV27 and TRBJ2-7, with 7 nucleotides matching TRBD1. The CDR3 covers 15 residues. CDR1 MNHEY and CDR2 SMNVEV come from the germline V gene (reference sequence). J was trimmed by 4 bases and V by 5 bases; bases with no gene match: 11.